This is a list of T cell receptor beta chains from one sample in a study of blood T cells in healthy people across ages. In TCRdb, the 5' RACE reads were re-called with MiXCR into one record per CDR3 protein. The table lists hundreds of thousands of distinct CDR3 sequences, less than 25% of them singletons, with 8.7% in the top ten. The same data also went into a second study, on T cells of mothers and their children.

The specimen was blood. The receptors come from a boy aged 10-17 years in good health. Each CDR3 is given with its conserved first and last residue. The order of the fields is V gene, clone size, D gene, J gene, CDR3 DNA, CDR3 protein. A D gene is named only where the DNA matches it firmly. Rows may omit the clone size; those that give it use once, few, many or a size class.

v_gene: TRBV2; abundance: NA; d_gene: NA; j_gene: TRBJ1-1; CDR3nt: TGTGCCAGCAGTAGTAGGCGAGATACTGAAGCTTTCTTT; CDR3aa: CASSSRRDTEAFF
v_gene: TRBV29-1; abundance: NA; d_gene: TRBD1; j_gene: TRBJ2-4; CDR3nt: TGCAGCGCCGACGGGGCAGGGGGCGGGAACATTCAGTACTTC; CDR3aa: CSADGAGGGNIQYF
v_gene: TRBV19; abundance: few; d_gene: TRBD1; j_gene: TRBJ2-4; CDR3nt: TGTGCCAGTTCCCCGGACAGGGTGTCCAAAAACATTCAGTACTTC; CDR3aa: CASSPDRVSKNIQYF
v_gene: TRBV29-1; abundance: few; d_gene: NA; j_gene: TRBJ2-4; CDR3nt: TGCAGCGTTGAAGTATCCTTGGTAGGGAATCCGATGCCCTTTCCCAAAAACATTCAGTACTTC; CDR3aa: CSVEVSLVGNPMPFPKNIQYF
v_gene: TRBV28; abundance: NA; d_gene: TRBD2; j_gene: TRBJ2-5; CDR3nt: TGTGCCAGCCACCCATCCCCACTAGCGGGAGGTAGGCAGTACTTC; CDR3aa: CASHPSPLAGGRQYF
v_gene: TRBV28; abundance: NA; d_gene: NA; j_gene: TRBJ1-1; CDR3nt: TGTGCCAGCAGTTTGCCACGCGGGACGGGGGCGGGAGCTTTCTTT; CDR3aa: CASSLPRGTGAGAFF
v_gene: TRBV9; abundance: NA; d_gene: TRBD2; j_gene: TRBJ2-1; CDR3nt: TGTGCCAGCAGCGTAGAGGTTGCGGGAGGGTGGGAGCAGTTCTTC; CDR3aa: CASSVEVAGGWEQFF
v_gene: TRBV5-1; abundance: once; d_gene: TRBD1; j_gene: TRBJ1-1; CDR3nt: TGCGCCAGCAGCGACCGGGACAGCGCCGGGAACACTGAAGCTTTCTTT; CDR3aa: CASSDRDSAGNTEAFF
v_gene: TRBV9; abundance: NA; d_gene: NA; j_gene: TRBJ2-1; CDR3nt: TGTGCCAGCAGCGTAAATATGGACAATGAGCAGTTCTTC; CDR3aa: CASSVNMDNEQFF
v_gene: TRBV18; abundance: NA; d_gene: NA; j_gene: TRBJ1-5; CDR3nt: TGTGCCAGCTCACCTGTTTTGACAGTCTATAGCAATCAGCCCCAGCATTTT; CDR3aa: CASSPVLTVYSNQPQHF
v_gene: TRBV5-1; abundance: NA; d_gene: NA; j_gene: TRBJ2-7; CDR3nt: TGCGCCAGCAGCTTGGCACCAACGTACGAGCAGTACTTC; CDR3aa: CASSLAPTYEQYF
v_gene: TRBV4-2; abundance: NA; d_gene: NA; j_gene: TRBJ2-4; CDR3nt: TGTGCCAGCAGCCAAGGAAGGGAGAACATTCAGTACTTC; CDR3aa: CASSQGRENIQYF
v_gene: TRBV7-9; abundance: few; d_gene: NA; j_gene: TRBJ2-7; CDR3nt: TGTGCCAGCAGCGGCGGAGGCCGCTCCTACGAGCAGTACTTC; CDR3aa: CASSGGGRSYEQYF
v_gene: TRBV2; abundance: few; d_gene: NA; j_gene: TRBJ2-7; CDR3nt: TGTGCCAGCACTGAAGAAAGCATTTCCTACGAGCAGTACTTC; CDR3aa: CASTEESISYEQYF
v_gene: TRBV7-2; abundance: NA; d_gene: TRBD1; j_gene: TRBJ2-7; CDR3nt: TGTGCCACCCAAATGGTCCCGGACAGGGGCTACGAGCAGTACTTC; CDR3aa: CATQMVPDRGYEQYF
v_gene: TRBV29-1; abundance: NA; d_gene: NA; j_gene: TRBJ2-5; CDR3nt: TGCAGCGTTGTATTCGGACAGCAAGAGACCCAGTACTTC; CDR3aa: CSVVFGQQETQYF
v_gene: TRBV29-1; abundance: few; d_gene: TRBD2; j_gene: TRBJ2-1; CDR3nt: TGCAGCGTGACCGGACTAGATTTTGAGCAGTTCTTC; CDR3aa: CSVTGLDFEQFF
v_gene: TRBV7-9; abundance: NA; d_gene: NA; j_gene: TRBJ2-3; CDR3nt: TGTGCCAGCATCAAGGCCTCTAGCACAGATACGCAGTATTTT; CDR3aa: CASIKASSTDTQYF
v_gene: TRBV4-1; abundance: few; d_gene: NA; j_gene: TRBJ1-5; CDR3nt: TGCGCCAGCAGCCAACAACAGGGACCTAGCAATCAGCCCCAGCATTTT; CDR3aa: CASSQQQGPSNQPQHF
v_gene: TRBV3-1; abundance: few; d_gene: NA; j_gene: TRBJ1-3; CDR3nt: TGTGCCAGCCGGCCCGACTCCATCTCTGGAAACGCCATATATTTT; CDR3aa: CASRPDSISGNAIYF
v_gene: TRBV7-8; abundance: few; d_gene: TRBD2; j_gene: TRBJ2-3; CDR3nt: TGTGCCAGCAGCCGTATGACTAGCGGGGCCACAGATACGCAGTATTTT; CDR3aa: CASSRMTSGATDTQYF
v_gene: TRBV6-4; abundance: few; d_gene: TRBD2; j_gene: TRBJ2-7; CDR3nt: TGTGCCAGCAGCAGACCTAGCGGGGGATTCCTTTCCTACGAGCAGTACTTC; CDR3aa: CASSRPSGGFLSYEQYF
v_gene: TRBV20-1; abundance: few; d_gene: TRBD1; j_gene: TRBJ2-4; CDR3nt: TGCAGTGCCACAGACGGACAGGTCTTAGCCAAAAACATTCAGTACTTC; CDR3aa: CSATDGQVLAKNIQYF
v_gene: TRBV7-9; abundance: few; d_gene: NA; j_gene: TRBJ1-4; CDR3nt: TGTGCCGGCAGCCCCGGGCAGGGTAATGAAAAACTGTTTTTT; CDR3aa: CAGSPGQGNEKLFF
v_gene: TRBV4-1; abundance: NA; d_gene: TRBD2; j_gene: TRBJ2-2; CDR3nt: TGCGCCAGCAGCCCCCCCAAGCGGGATAGAGCCGGGGAGCTGTTTTTT; CDR3aa: CASSPPKRDRAGELFF
v_gene: TRBV18; abundance: NA; d_gene: TRBD2; j_gene: TRBJ2-1; CDR3nt: TGTGCCAGCTCACCAATGACTAGCGGGAGCCTCTACAATGAGCAGTTCTTC; CDR3aa: CASSPMTSGSLYNEQFF
v_gene: TRBV12-3/TRBV12-4; abundance: NA; d_gene: NA; j_gene: TRBJ1-2; CDR3nt: TGTGCCAGCAGTTTAGCGGACAGAACAATTTTTGGCTACACCTTC; CDR3aa: CASSLADRTIFGYTF
v_gene: TRBV28; abundance: few; d_gene: NA; j_gene: TRBJ2-1; CDR3nt: TGTGCCAGCACTCCCTACGGGACACAATACAATGAGCAGTTCTTC; CDR3aa: CASTPYGTQYNEQFF